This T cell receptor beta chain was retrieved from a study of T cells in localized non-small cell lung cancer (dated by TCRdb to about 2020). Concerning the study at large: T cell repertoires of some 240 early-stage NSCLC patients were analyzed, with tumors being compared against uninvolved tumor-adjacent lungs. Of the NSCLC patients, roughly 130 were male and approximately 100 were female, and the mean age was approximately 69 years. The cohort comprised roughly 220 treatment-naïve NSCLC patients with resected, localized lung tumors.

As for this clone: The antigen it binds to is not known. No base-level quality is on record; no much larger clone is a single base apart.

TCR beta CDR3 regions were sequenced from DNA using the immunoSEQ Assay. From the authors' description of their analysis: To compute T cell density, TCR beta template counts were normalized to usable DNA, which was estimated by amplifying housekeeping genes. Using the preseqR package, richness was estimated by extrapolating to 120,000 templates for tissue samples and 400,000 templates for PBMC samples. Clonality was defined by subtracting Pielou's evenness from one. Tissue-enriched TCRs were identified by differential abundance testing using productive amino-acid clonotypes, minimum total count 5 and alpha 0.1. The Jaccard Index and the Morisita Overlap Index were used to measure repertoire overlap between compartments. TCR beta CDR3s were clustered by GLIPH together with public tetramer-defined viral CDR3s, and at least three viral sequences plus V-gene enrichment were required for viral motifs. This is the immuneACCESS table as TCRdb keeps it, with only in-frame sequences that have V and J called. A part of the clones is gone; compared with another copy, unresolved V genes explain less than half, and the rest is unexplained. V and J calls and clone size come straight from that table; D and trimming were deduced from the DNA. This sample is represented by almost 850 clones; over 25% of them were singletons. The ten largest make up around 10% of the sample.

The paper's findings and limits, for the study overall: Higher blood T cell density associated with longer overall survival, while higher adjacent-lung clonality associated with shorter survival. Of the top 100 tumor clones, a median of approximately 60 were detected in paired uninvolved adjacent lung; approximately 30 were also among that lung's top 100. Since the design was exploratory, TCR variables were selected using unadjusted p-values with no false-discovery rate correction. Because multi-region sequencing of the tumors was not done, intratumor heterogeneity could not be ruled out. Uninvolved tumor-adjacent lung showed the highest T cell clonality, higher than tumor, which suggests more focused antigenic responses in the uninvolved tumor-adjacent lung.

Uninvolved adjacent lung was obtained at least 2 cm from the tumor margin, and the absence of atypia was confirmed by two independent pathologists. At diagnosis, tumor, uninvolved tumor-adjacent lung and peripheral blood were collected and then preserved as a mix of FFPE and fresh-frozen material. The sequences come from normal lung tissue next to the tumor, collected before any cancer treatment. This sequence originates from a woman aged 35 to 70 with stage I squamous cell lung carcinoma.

For the CDR3, the sequence is CASSETGGLADTQYF. The nucleotides are TGTGCCAGTAGTGAGACAGGGGGCCTCGCAGATACGCAGTATTTT. Rearrangement joined TRBV19 to TRBJ2-3, with 10 bases aligning to TRBD1. The junction shows trimming of 5 bases on V and 4 bases on J, and the gene matches do not reach 6 bases of it. From a lookup of the germline V gene (reference sequence), CDR1 and CDR2 are LNHDA and SQIVND. The CDR3 goes from the cysteine to the phenylalanine over 15 residues. The retained sequence is limited to the CDR3, 45 bases, with the frame set at the first base.